The sequence of this TCR beta chain was determined in a study of shared clonotypes between healthy human individuals. This clone was observed many times. The assay was immunoSEQ multiplex PCR, and TCRdb's table has in-frame clones only and misses some. The table lists around 500,000 clones, roughly three quarters of them singletons. CDR3 length: 15 residues. The V segment lost 5 bases and the J segment 7 bases; nucleotides outside the gene matches: 7. The germline CDR1 and CDR2 sequences are MNHEY and SMNVEV (reference sequence). The origin of this receptor is a woman in her 40s in good health. Some clones in this sample may be carry-over from other donors' samples. The gene calls are TRBV27 and TRBJ1-4; 10 bases align to TRBD1. The sample consisted of PBMCs. The CDR3 sequence: CASSPGTGAGEKLFF. DNA of the CDR3: TGTGCCAGCAGTCCGGGGACAGGGGCGGGTGAAAAACTGTTTTTT.